This T cell receptor (beta chain) was observed in a study of read filtering for tumor transcriptome and immune sequencing. Study as a whole: 8 or 9 patients were R-ISS I, approximately 15 were R-ISS II, 7 were R-ISS III. After DNase treatment, RNA was made into whole-transcriptome libraries. Regarding the study as a whole: Compared with RNA-seq, IR-seq gave much higher clonotype depth and reliability. In IR-seq, single-read clonotypes were around 85% of clonotypes but 3.5% to 4% of reads.

Trimming took 2 bases from V and 6 from J; bases not matched to a gene: 10. CDR1 SEHNR and CDR2 FQNEAQ come from the germline V gene (reference sequence). The CDR3 runs 16 residues. This clonotype was seen at least ten times. Its antigen is as yet unknown. This library used approximately 0.4 ug RNA and molecular barcoded adaptors spanning alpha/delta and beta/gamma chains. TCRdb processed the reads anew with MiXCR; each CDR3 protein has one entry. The sample carries about 62,000 distinct CDR3 sequences, roughly a fifth recorded once. The source is a donor aged 40 or older with multiple myeloma. The sample was a population of CD138-negative cells sorted from bone marrow. The chain uses TRBV7-9 and TRBJ1-1, with 9 bases fitting TRBD1. CDR3 in DNA: TGTGCCAGCAGCTTACGACGGACAGGGGAAGTTTCTGAAGCTTTCTTT. Protein: CASSLRRTGEVSEAFF.